The clone carrying this TCR beta chain was recorded once. What it binds is unknown. This record belongs to a study of yellow fever vaccine responses in identical twins. Study findings and constraints: Twin vaccine T cell responses reportedly seemed partly convergent, partly personalized.

TCRdb called the RT-PCR reads again in MiXCR, with one record for every CDR3 protein. The data contain roughly 4,700 distinct CDR3 sequences, almost 85% of them singletons. Germline CDR1 and CDR2: SGHDT and YYEEEE. V lost 1 base and J lost 4, with 12 bases in between. This CDR3 contains 16 residues. This material consisted of T cells from blood (PBMCs), unsorted or a sorted subset (not recorded which), taken before or after yellow fever vaccination (not recorded which). V usage is TRBV5-6 and J usage is TRBJ2-6; D ambiguous. The TCR was taken from a young woman who received the yellow fever vaccine. In DNA form, the CDR3 reads TGTGCCAGCAGCTTGTTAACCGGCTCCGGGGCCAACGTCCTGACTTTC. Translation: CASSLLTGSGANVLTF.